The 10 T cell receptor beta chains given below trace back to one sample, sequenced in a study of cytomegalovirus exposure and HLA in healthy donors. Use of 60 Vbeta and 13 Jbeta primers characterized the PCR. Generated by immunoSEQ multiplex PCR, the TCRdb table keeps only in-frame clones and is missing some. The repertoire has over 100,000 clones, around 8.5% of them found once; the top ten carry 5% to 7%. The sample comprised PBMCs. These TCRs come from a middle-aged man in good health and CMV-seronegative.

The genes are TRBV10-3 and TRBJ2-3; tentatively, D is TRBD1 (5 bases). Per the germline V gene, CDR1 is ENHRY and CDR2 is SYGVKD. This CDR3 has 14 residues. Trimming took 7 bases from V and 0 from J, leaving 11 bases between them. The CDR3 region is CAIKQALSTDTQYF. As DNA, the CDR3 is TGTGCCATCAAACAGGCGCTTAGCACAGATACGCAGTATTTT.

With respect to this clone: The same CDR3 also results from other DNA sequences found in this sample. The chain couples TRBV11-3 to TRBJ2-3, with 7 positions matching TRBD2. This CDR3 comprises 14 residues. Trimming cost V 3 bases and J 2 bases; bases outside gene matches: 2. Germline loops: CDR1 SGHNT, CDR2 YENEEA. The CDR3: CASSLGGTTDTQYF. CDR3 coding DNA: TGTGCCAGCAGCTTGGGGGGGACCACAGATACGCAGTATTTT.

In its sample, this clone was seen a few times. The CDR3 DNA is TGTGCCAGCAGTCCTCGAGGCACTAACTATGGCTACACCTTC. Amino acids: CASSPRGTNYGYTF. The chain employs TRBV6-1 and TRBJ1-2; D ambiguous. The CDR3 has 14 amino acids. V was shortened by 5 bases and J by 0 bases, with 10 bases between the two germline ends. Germline V gene data show CDR1 as MNHNS and CDR2 as SASEGT.

The rearrangement links TRBV19 to TRBJ1-1, with unresolved D. Deletions cut 1 base from V and 5 bases from J, with 11 bases between. Per germline, CDR1 LNHDA and CDR2 SQIVND (reference sequence). The CDR3 has 14 amino acids. The CDR3 here is CASSIGLSRTEAFF. The CDR3, as DNA: TGTGCCAGTAGTATAGGTCTGAGCCGGACTGAAGCTTTCTTT. The full variable domain, in which reference TRBV19 and TRBJ1-1 provide the parts outside the CDR3, is DGGITQSPKYLFRKEGQNVTLSCEQNLNHDAMYWYRQDPGQGLRLIYYSQIVNDFQKGDIAEGYSVSREKKESFPLTVTSAQKNPTAFYLCASSIGLSRTEAFFGQGTRLTVV.

This clone occurred a few times. This chain joins TRBV19 and TRBJ2-3; TRBD2 might be the D (6 bases). This CDR3 contains 16 residues. Between the trimmed V and J ends, which lost 3 bases and 2 bases, there was a span of 15 bases. Germline CDR1 is LNHDA and CDR2 is SQIVND (reference sequence). The CDR3 is CASSIKGRFPTDTQYF. CDR3 DNA sequence: TGTGCCAGTAGTATCAAAGGGAGGTTCCCCACAGATACGCAGTATTTT.

The V and J genes are TRBV5-1 and TRBJ1-2; D possibly corresponds to TRBD1 (5 bases). Germline assignment: CDR1 SGHRS and CDR2 YFSETQ. This CDR3 spans 15 amino acids. The germline V and J ends were trimmed by 5 bases and 3 bases, with 17 bases remaining between them. The DNA for the CDR3 is TGCGCCAGCAGACCGAGGGAGGGGAGGGACTATGGCTACACCTTC. As protein: CASRPREGRDYGYTF.

A word on this clone: Other DNA sequences in this sample translate to the same CDR3. The chain is built from TRBV13 and TRBJ1-4, with 7 bases matching TRBD1. The V gene end was trimmed by 4 bases and the J gene end by 3 bases; junction bases not matched to a gene: 2. The germline CDR1 and CDR2 sequences are PRHDT and FYEKMQ (reference sequence). The CDR3 runs to 14 residues. The CDR3 nucleotides read TGTGCCAGCAGCTCGACAGGGTCTAATGAAAAACTGTTTTTT. This gives the protein CASSSTGSNEKLFF. The full variable domain, in which reference TRBV13 and TRBJ1-4 provide the parts outside the CDR3, is AAGVIQSPRHLIKEKRETATLKCYPIPRHDTVYWYQQGPGQDPQFLISFYEKMQSDKGSIPDRFSAQQFSDYHSELNMSSLELGDSALYFCASSSTGSNEKLFFGSGTQLSVL.

This clone was seen only a few times. The CDR3 is CASSNSRGASYNEQFF. The CDR3 DNA follows: TGTGCCAGCAGCAATTCCAGGGGGGCCTCCTACAATGAGCAGTTCTTC. The V gene is TRBV5-6, the J gene TRBJ2-1, with D possibly being TRBD1 (7 bases). Germline CDR1 reads SGHDT; CDR2 reads YYEEEE. Trimming removed 4 bases from V and 0 bases from J, with 14 bases in between. There are 16 residues in the CDR3.

This clone was counted a few times. The V call is TRBV6-1, the J call TRBJ1-1; maybe TRBD1 (5 bases). The germline CDR1 and CDR2 sequences are MNHNS and SASEGT. The CDR3 length is 13 residues. Trimming took off 7 bases at V and 7 bases at J, with 16 bases between the two ends. The CDR3: CASIAPPGGEAFF. In nucleotides, the CDR3 is TGTGCCAGCATAGCACCCCCGGGGGGTGAAGCTTTCTTT.

CDR3 region: CASSVRTSGNEQFF. The CDR3 DNA is TGTGCCAGCAGTGTACGGACTAGCGGGAATGAGCAGTTCTTC. The chain couples TRBV27 to TRBJ2-1; 11 bases agree with TRBD2. CDR1 is MNHEY and CDR2 is SMNVEV in the germline V gene (reference sequence). This CDR3 is 14 amino acids long. V shed 5 bases and J 7 bases; nucleotides not matched to a gene: 4.